This TCR beta chain was captured by sequencing in a study of metastatic and nonmetastatic thyroid tumors. Across the study: Both malignant and benign thyroid patients supplied peripheral blood and tumor or nodule tissue samples, across which the repertoires of these patients were then compared.

Overall study results and limits: As reported, TCR beta diversity in blood and tumor was significantly higher in malignant thyroid tumors than in benign nodules.

This clone was seen many times. Antigen specificity is unknown. All patients reached thyroid surgery having received no treatment beforehand. Original methodology: Researchers built a distant-metastasis classifier for papillary thyroid cancer that drew on CDR3 differences across clinicopathological groups. TCRdb re-called the PCR reads via MiXCR. TCRdb's processing, not the study's, gives the V and J calls here. Here the sample spans about 33,000 clones, over 15% being singletons. The sequencing input was blood. This clonotype originated in a female donor with papillary thyroid cancer or a benign thyroid nodule (not recorded which). Some clones in this sample may be carry-over from other donors' samples.

CDR3 sequence: CASSPSREAPSNQPQHF. The CDR3 nucleotides read TGTGCCAGCTCACCAAGCAGGGAGGCACCCAGCAATCAGCCCCAGCATTTT. The chain uses TRBV18 and TRBJ1-5; TRBD1 is a possible D gene (5 bases). Looked up from germline, CDR1 is KGHSH and CDR2 is LQKENI. V was trimmed by 2 bases and J by 1 base, leaving 15 bases between them. The CDR3 is 17 amino acids.